This record covers a single TCR beta chain. Antigen unknown. The sample is drawn from a study of post-analysis software for immune sequencing data. The germline V gene has CDR1 SGHKS and CDR2 YYEKEE (reference sequence). Unmatched junction bases numbered 11, after V lost 7 bases and J lost 1 base. The CDR3 is 16 amino acids. Overall study results and limits: Multiple sclerosis was associated with a significant reduction in normalized Chao1 diversity relative to controls. Comparison of patients with controls showed 4 to 6 TRBV segments more frequent in patients, TRBV5-6, TRBV5-1 and TRBV20-1 among them.

The TCR beta cDNA libraries carried unique molecular identifiers. One entry per CDR3 protein, called by TCRdb with MiXCR from the PCR reads. The top ten hold around an eighth of the sample, which has some 370,000 distinct CDR3 sequences, 30% to 45% seen once. This receptor was taken from a girl aged 10-17 years with multiple sclerosis. This chain uses TRBV5-5 with TRBJ2-3; 8 nucleotides match TRBD1. Material: blood. CDR3: CASLSGQGARTDTQYF. CDR3 coding DNA: TGTGCCAGCCTCAGCGGTCAGGGGGCCCGCACAGATACGCAGTATTTT.